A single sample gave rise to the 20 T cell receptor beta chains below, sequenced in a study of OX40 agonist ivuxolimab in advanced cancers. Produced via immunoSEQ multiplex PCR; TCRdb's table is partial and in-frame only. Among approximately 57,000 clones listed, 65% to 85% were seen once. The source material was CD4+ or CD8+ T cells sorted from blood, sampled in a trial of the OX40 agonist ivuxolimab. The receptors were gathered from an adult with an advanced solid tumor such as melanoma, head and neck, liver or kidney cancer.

The DNA for the CDR3 is TGTGCCAGCAGTGAGGTAGCGGGAGGTGTGGAGACCCAGTACTTC. Translated, it gives CASSEVAGGVETQYF. This chain connects TRBV2 to TRBJ2-5, with 10 bases matching TRBD2. Looked up from germline, CDR1 is SNHLY and CDR2 is FYNNEI. The CDR3 consists of 15 residues. The V and J ends lost 3 bases and 5 bases, in that order; junction bases with no gene match: 6.

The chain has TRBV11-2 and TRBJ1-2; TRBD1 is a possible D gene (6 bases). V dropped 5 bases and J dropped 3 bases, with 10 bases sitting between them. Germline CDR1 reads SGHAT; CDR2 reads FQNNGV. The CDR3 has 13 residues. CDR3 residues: CASSPGQHYGYTF. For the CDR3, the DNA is TGTGCCAGCAGCCCTGGACAGCACTATGGCTACACCTTC.

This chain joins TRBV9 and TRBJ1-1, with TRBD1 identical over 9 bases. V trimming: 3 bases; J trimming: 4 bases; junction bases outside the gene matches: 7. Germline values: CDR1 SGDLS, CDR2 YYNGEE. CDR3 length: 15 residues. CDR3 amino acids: CASSERQGGFTEAFF. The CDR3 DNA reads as TGTGCCAGCAGCGAAAGACAGGGGGGGTTCACTGAAGCTTTCTTT. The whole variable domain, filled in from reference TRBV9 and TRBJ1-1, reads DSGVTQTPKHLITATGQRVTLRCSPRSGDLSVYWYQQSLDQGLQFLIQYYNGEERAKGNILERFSAQQFPDLHSELNLSSLELGDSALYFCASSERQGGFTEAFFGQGTRLTVV.

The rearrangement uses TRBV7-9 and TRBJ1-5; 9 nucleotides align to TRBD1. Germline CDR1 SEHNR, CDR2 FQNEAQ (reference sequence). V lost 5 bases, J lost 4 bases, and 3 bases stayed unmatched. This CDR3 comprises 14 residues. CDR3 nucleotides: TGTGCCAGCAGCCCTGGGACAGGGAATCAGCCCCAGCATTTT. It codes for CASSPGTGNQPQHF.

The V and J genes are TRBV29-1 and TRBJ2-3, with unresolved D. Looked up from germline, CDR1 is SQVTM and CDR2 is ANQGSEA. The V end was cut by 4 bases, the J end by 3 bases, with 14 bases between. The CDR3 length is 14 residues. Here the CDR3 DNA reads TGCAGCGTTGCTTGGGTGGCCGGGACAGATACGCAGTATTTT. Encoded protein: CSVAWVAGTDTQYF.

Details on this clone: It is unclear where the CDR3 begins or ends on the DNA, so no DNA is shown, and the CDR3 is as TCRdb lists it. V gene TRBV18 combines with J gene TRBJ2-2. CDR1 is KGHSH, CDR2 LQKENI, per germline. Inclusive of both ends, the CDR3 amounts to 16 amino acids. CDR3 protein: CASSPPFGAGAGELFF.

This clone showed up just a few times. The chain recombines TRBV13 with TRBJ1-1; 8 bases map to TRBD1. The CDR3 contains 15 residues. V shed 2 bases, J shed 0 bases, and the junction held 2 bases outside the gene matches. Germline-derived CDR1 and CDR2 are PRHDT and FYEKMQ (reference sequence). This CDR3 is CASSLTGQVNTEAFF. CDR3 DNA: TGTGCCAGCAGCTTAACGGGACAGGTGAACACTGAAGCTTTCTTT.

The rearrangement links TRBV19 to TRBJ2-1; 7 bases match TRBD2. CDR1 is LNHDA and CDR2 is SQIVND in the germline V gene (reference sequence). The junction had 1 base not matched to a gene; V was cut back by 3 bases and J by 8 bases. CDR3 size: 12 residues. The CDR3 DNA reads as TGTGCCAGTAGTATCAGCGGGGATGAGCAGTTCTTC. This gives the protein CASSISGDEQFF.

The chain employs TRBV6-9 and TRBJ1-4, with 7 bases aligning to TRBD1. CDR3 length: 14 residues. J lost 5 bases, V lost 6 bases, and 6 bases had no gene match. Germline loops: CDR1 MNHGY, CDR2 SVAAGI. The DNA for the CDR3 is TGTGCCAGCAGGCGACAGGGTAGGAATGAAAAACTGTTTTTT. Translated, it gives CASRRQGRNEKLFF.

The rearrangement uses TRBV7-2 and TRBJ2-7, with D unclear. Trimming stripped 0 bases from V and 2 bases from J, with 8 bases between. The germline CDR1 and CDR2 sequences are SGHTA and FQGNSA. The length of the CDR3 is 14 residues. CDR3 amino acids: CASSLAIGTYEQYF. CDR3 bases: TGTGCCAGCAGCTTAGCGATCGGAACCTACGAGCAGTACTTC.

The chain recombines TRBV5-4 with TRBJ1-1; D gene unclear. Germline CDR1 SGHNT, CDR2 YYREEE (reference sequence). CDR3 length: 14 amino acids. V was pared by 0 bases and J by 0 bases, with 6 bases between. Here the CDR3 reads CASSLGQMNTEAFF. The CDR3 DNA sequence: TGTGCCAGCAGCTTGGGTCAGATGAACACTGAAGCTTTCTTT.

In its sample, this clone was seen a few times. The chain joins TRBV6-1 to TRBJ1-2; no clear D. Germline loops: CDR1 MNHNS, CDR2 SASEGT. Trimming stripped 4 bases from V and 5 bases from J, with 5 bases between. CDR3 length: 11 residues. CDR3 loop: CASSVSYGYTF. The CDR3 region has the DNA TGTGCCAGCAGTGTAAGTTATGGCTACACCTTC.

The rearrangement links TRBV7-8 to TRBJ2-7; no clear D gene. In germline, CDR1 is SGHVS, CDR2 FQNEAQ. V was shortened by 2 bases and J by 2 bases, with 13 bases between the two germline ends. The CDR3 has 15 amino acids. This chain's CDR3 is CASSLQSSAAYEQYF. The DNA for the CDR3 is TGTGCCAGCAGCTTACAATCTTCGGCAGCCTACGAGCAGTACTTC.

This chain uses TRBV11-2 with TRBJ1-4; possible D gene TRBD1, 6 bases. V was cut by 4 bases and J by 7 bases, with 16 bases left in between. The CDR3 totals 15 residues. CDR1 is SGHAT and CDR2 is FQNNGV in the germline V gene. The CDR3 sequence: CASSSREGGSEKLFF. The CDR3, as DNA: TGTGCCAGCAGCTCCCGAGAAGGGGGTAGTGAAAAACTGTTTTTT.

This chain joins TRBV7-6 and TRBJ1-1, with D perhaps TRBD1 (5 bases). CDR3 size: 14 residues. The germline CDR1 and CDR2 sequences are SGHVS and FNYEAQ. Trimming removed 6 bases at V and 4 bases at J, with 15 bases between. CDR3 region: CASSPLLGGTEAFF. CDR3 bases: TGTGCCAGCAGTCCCCTTTTGGGGGGCACTGAAGCTTTCTTT. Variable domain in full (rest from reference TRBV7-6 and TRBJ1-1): GAGVSQSPRYKVTKRGQDVALRCDPISGHVSLYWYRQALGQGPEFLTYFNYEAQQDKSGLPNDRFSAERPEGSISTLTIQRTEQRDSAMYRCASSPLLGGTEAFFGQGTRLTVV.

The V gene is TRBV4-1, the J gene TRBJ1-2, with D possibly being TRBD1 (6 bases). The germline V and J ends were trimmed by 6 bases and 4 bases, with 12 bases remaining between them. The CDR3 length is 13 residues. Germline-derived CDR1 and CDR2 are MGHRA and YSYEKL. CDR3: CASSQDSSYGYTF. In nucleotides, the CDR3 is TGCGCCAGCAGTCAGGACAGTTCCTATGGCTACACCTTC.

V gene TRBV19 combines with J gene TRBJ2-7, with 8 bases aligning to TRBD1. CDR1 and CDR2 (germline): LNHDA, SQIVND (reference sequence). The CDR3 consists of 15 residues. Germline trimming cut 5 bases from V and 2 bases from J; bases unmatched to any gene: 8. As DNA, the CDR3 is TGTGCCAGTAGTCTACCAGGGGGCGCCGCCTACGAGCAGTACTTC. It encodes CASSLPGGAAYEQYF. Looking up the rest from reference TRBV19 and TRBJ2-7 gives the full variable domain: DGGITQSPKYLFRKEGQNVTLSCEQNLNHDAMYWYRQDPGQGLRLIYYSQIVNDFQKGDIAEGYSVSREKKESFPLTVTSAQKNPTAFYLCASSLPGGAAYEQYFGPGTRLTVT.

The CDR3 spells CATQTGGSYEQYF. CDR3 nucleotide sequence: TGTGCCACACAAACAGGGGGCAGTTACGAGCAGTACTTC. This sequence joins TRBV6-1 and TRBJ2-7; 9 nucleotides agree with TRBD1. The junction had 8 bases not matched to a gene; V was cut back by 10 bases and J by 4 bases. Per the germline V gene, CDR1 is MNHNS and CDR2 is SASEGT. The CDR3 is 13 amino acids.

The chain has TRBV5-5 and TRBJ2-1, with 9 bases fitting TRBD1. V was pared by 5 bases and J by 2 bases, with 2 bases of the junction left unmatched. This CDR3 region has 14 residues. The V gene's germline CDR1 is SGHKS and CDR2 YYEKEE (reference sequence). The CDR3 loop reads CASRRDRAYNEQFF. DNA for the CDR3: TGTGCCAGCAGACGGGACAGGGCCTACAATGAGCAGTTCTTC.

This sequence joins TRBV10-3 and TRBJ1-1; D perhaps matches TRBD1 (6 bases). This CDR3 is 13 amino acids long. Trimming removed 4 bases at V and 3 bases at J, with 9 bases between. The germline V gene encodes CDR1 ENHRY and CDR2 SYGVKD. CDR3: CAISGGQYTEAFF. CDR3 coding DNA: TGTGCCATCAGTGGAGGACAGTACACTGAAGCTTTCTTT.